This is a list of T cell receptor beta chains from one sample in a study of Graves' ophthalmopathy and Graves' hyperthyroidism. In TCRdb, the multiplex PCR reads were re-called with MiXCR into one record per CDR3 protein. The repertoire holds about 400,000 distinct CDR3 sequences, with approximately 15% as singletons. The sequenced material came from peripheral blood. These receptors were collected from a woman under 30 with stable Graves' hyperthyroidism. The CDR3 runs from the conserved cysteine through the conserved F or W. Fields, in order: J gene, V gene, D gene, clone size, CDR3 protein, CDR3 DNA. The D gene is left open where the match is weak. Clone size is shown for a subset of rows, as once, few, many or a class of expanded clone.

TRBJ2-7	TRBV20-1	TRBD2	many	CSAMVGGGVSYEQYF	TGCAGTGCGATGGTCGGGGGGGGCGTCTCCTACGAGCAGTACTTC
TRBJ2-7	TRBV11-1	TRBD1	.	CASSLTGVGFSYEQYF	TGTGCCAGCAGCTTAACAGGGGTGGGGTTCTCCTACGAGCAGTACTTC
TRBJ1-1	TRBV19	TRBD1	many	CASSADRRNTEAFF	TGTGCCAGTAGTGCGGACAGGAGGAACACTGAAGCTTTCTTT
TRBJ2-5	TRBV19	TRBD2	many	CASSTPGGAETQYF	TGTGCCAGTAGTACCCCCGGGGGGGCAGAGACCCAGTACTTC
TRBJ2-7	TRBV11-2	TRBD2	many	CASSFPVASGYEQHF	TGTGCCAGCAGCTTTCCTGTCGCTAGCGGCTACGAGCAGCACTTC
TRBJ1-1	TRBV6-4	TRBD1	many	CASRVDRGGLRNTEAFF	TGTGCCAGCAGAGTCGACAGGGGTGGCTTGAGGAACACTGAAGCTTTCTTT
TRBJ1-2	TRBV3-1	.	.	CASSPLRQGDWGGYTF	TGTGCCAGCAGCCCTCTTCGACAAGGGGACTGGGGTGGCTACACCTTC
TRBJ1-2	TRBV4-1	.	few	CASSPVEGNYGYTF	TGCGCCAGCAGCCCTGTTGAGGGGAACTATGGCTACACCTTC
TRBJ2-5	TRBV9	.	many	CASSLRLGPQETQYF	TGTGCCAGCAGCCTCCGACTAGGCCCACAAGAGACCCAGTACTTC
TRBJ1-5	TRBV6-4	.	many	CASRASSGVQPQHF	TGTGCCAGCAGGGCATCATCGGGGGTTCAGCCCCAGCATTTT
TRBJ2-7	TRBV6-1	.	.	CASSHDGTAYEQYF	TGTGCCAGCAGTCATGACGGTACAGCGTACGAGCAGTACTTC
TRBJ1-1	TRBV4-2	.	.	CVSSQDPNTEAFF	TGTGTCAGCAGCCAAGATCCTAACACTGAAGCTTTCTTT
TRBJ2-7	TRBV12-3/TRBV12-4	.	many	CASSLSGPAYEQYF	TGTGCCAGCAGTTTGAGCGGCCCGGCCTACGAGCAGTACTTC
TRBJ1-2	TRBV5-5	TRBD1	many	CASSATGEGDGYTF	TGTGCCAGCAGCGCGACAGGGGAAGGGGATGGCTACACCTTC
TRBJ2-5	TRBV12-3/TRBV12-4	.	many	CASRGQQETQYF	TGTGCCAGCAGAGGACAACAAGAGACCCAGTACTTC
TRBJ2-3	TRBV20-1	TRBD2	few	CSGAALAGDLDTQYF	TGCAGTGGTGCGGCCCTAGCGGGGGACCTAGATACGCAGTATTTT
TRBJ1-1	TRBV6-4	.	many	CASSDAAEAFF	TGTGCCAGCAGTGACGCCGCTGAAGCTTTCTTT
TRBJ1-2	TRBV6-4	.	many	CASSADSGYYSYTF	TGTGCCAGCAGTGCGGATTCAGGGTACTATAGCTACACCTTC
TRBJ1-5	TRBV6-5	.	many	CASSYRGVEPQHF	TGTGCCAGCAGTTACCGAGGGGTAGAGCCCCAGCATTTT
TRBJ2-7	TRBV12-3/TRBV12-4	TRBD1	many	CASSPSWDRGTYEQYF	TGTGCCAGCAGTCCCTCATGGGACAGGGGCACCTACGAGCAGTACTTC
TRBJ2-3	TRBV19	TRBD2	few	CASSPRTSPDRTDTQYF	TGTGCCAGTAGTCCCCGGACTAGCCCTGACCGCACAGATACGCAGTATTTT
TRBJ2-5	TRBV7-2	.	many	CASSSPGRVETQYF	TGTGCCAGCAGCTCACCGGGACGAGTGGAGACCCAGTACTTC
TRBJ2-7	TRBV6-2/TRBV6-3	.	few	CASGGSGIGAYDQYF	TGTGCCAGCGGGGGATCTGGGATAGGGGCCTACGATCAGTACTTC
TRBJ2-7	TRBV6-2/TRBV6-3	TRBD2	many	CASTGGDYEQYF	TGTGCCAGCACCGGGGGGGACTACGAGCAGTACTTC
TRBJ2-7	TRBV12-3/TRBV12-4	.	many	CASSSTTEQYF	TGTGCCAGCAGTTCAACGACAGAGCAGTACTTC
TRBJ2-2	TRBV12-3/TRBV12-4	.	many	CASTLGRVDTGELFF	TGTGCCAGCACCCTAGGTAGGGTGGACACCGGGGAGCTGTTTTTT
TRBJ1-5	TRBV11-2	.	many	CASQRSGGNQPQHF	TGTGCCAGTCAGAGGAGCGGAGGCAATCAGCCCCAGCATTTT
TRBJ1-2	TRBV19	.	few	CASIYGRGRPGDGYTF	TGTGCCAGTATATACGGTAGGGGCCGTCCGGGGGATGGCTACACCTTC
TRBJ1-5	TRBV5-1	.	few	CASSLGSGLGNQPQHF	TGCGCCAGCAGCTTGGGCTCGGGGTTAGGCAATCAGCCCCAGCATTTT
TRBJ1-2	TRBV6-1	.	many	CASSEVGYTF	TGTGCCAGCAGTGAAGTTGGCTACACCTTC
TRBJ2-7	TRBV7-9	.	.	CASSFYTSYEQYF	TGTGCCAGCAGCTTCTACACGTCCTACGAGCAGTACTTC
TRBJ2-7	TRBV10-3	.	.	CAITSREAHEQYF	TGTGCCATCACTTCCAGGGAGGCCCACGAGCAGTACTTC
TRBJ1-2	TRBV11-2	TRBD1	many	CASSLGRGPYGYTF	TGTGCCAGCAGCTTAGGCAGGGGGCCTTATGGCTACACCTTC
TRBJ2-7	TRBV7-8	.	many	CASSLVGSNHEQYF	TGTGCCAGCAGCTTAGTCGGCTCCAACCACGAGCAGTACTTC
TRBJ1-3	TRBV12-3/TRBV12-4	.	.	CASSFFSAPGPSGNTIYF	TGTGCCAGCAGTTTTTTTTCGGCCCCCGGACCCTCTGGAAACACCATATATTTT
TRBJ2-7	TRBV6-2/TRBV6-3	.	many	CASTPLGTSYEQYF	TGTGCCAGCACCCCCCTGGGGACGTCCTACGAGCAGTACTTC
TRBJ1-1	TRBV10-3	.	many	CAISEGERLEAFF	TGTGCCATCAGTGAGGGGGAGAGGTTGGAAGCTTTCTTT
TRBJ2-7	TRBV27	.	many	CASSLRAKHPRLYEQYF	TGTGCCAGCAGTTTGCGTGCAAAACATCCTCGCTTGTACGAGCAGTACTTC
TRBJ2-7	TRBV7-9	.	many	CASSLVGDNYEQYF	TGTGCCAGCAGCTTAGTTGGGGACAACTACGAGCAGTACTTC
TRBJ2-7	TRBV11-2	.	.	CASSLGWVGRTYEQYF	TGTGCCAGCAGCTTAGGTTGGGTAGGCAGGACCTACGAGCAGTACTTC
TRBJ1-2	TRBV4-1	.	many	CASSQVGRGRVYGYTF	TGCGCCAGCAGCCAAGTTGGGAGAGGAAGAGTCTATGGCTACACCTTC
TRBJ2-7	TRBV12-5	.	many	CASGSSTRDRYYEQYF	TGTGCTAGTGGTTCCTCGACAAGGGACCGCTACTACGAGCAGTACTTC
TRBJ1-5	TRBV20-1	.	many	CSASPSGRPEQPQHF	TGCAGTGCTAGCCCCTCGGGGAGACCTGAGCAGCCCCAGCATTTT
TRBJ2-7	TRBV27	.	many	CAGNLRGSGSSYEQYF	TGTGCCGGGAATCTGAGGGGTTCGGGCAGCTCCTACGAGCAGTACTTC
TRBJ2-7	TRBV7-8	.	many	CASSLAPSEQYF	TGTGCCAGCAGCTTAGCGCCCTCCGAGCAGTACTTC
TRBJ2-7	TRBV11-2	.	many	CASSFRARPTYEQYF	TGTGCCAGCAGCTTTCGGGCCAGACCGACCTACGAGCAGTACTTC
TRBJ2-7	TRBV11-2	.	few	CASSSRTDIYEQYF	TGTGCCAGCAGCTCACGGACTGATATCTACGAGCAGTACTTC
TRBJ1-2	TRBV4-1	TRBD1	.	CASSLLRTGLIGYTF	TGCGCCAGCAGCCTACTTAGGACAGGATTGATTGGCTACACCTTC